This T cell receptor (beta chain) is from a study of spatial heterogeneity in lung cancer (dated by TCRdb to 2018 to 2020). A note on the overall study: Beta-chain transcripts were consistently detected in greater numbers than alpha-chain transcripts, which likely reflected higher beta-chain transcript abundance. In the raw uncorrected reads, each unique combination of TCR and UMI appeared more than ten times on average. TCR repertoire features were related to nonsynonymous mutation counts determined by whole-exome sequencing of tumor tissue. In tumor regions, TCR transcript counts showed a strong correlation with a T cell transcriptional module score derived from matched bulk RNA-seq. At surgery, hundreds of tumor regions, roughly 62 matched nontumor lung samples and 56 PBMC samples were TCR-sequenced for both alpha and beta chains. In non-small cell lung cancer, the study quantitatively compared TCR alpha and beta repertoires across several tumor regions, matched nontumor lung, and blood.

Receptor libraries were prepared by 5' RACE. The instrument was a NextSeq 500. The TCR library protocol attached a unique molecular identifier to each TCR cDNA molecule to allow correction of PCR and sequencing errors. Regarding the original processing steps: TCR identification, UMI-based error correction and CDR3 extraction were all carried out with Decombinator tools. Expanded TCRs were defined as those above a frequency of 2 per 1,000, corresponding to the top 1% of the tumor frequency distribution. Expanded tumor TCRs statistically deemed absent (corrected P<0.05) from at least one tumor region were classed as regional, and all other expanded tumor TCRs were classed as ubiquitous. Renyi diversity was calculated using the R vegan package after each repertoire was subsampled 100 times to 5,000 TCRs. CDR3 similarity networks were built from amino acid triplet string-kernel similarity, connecting CDR3s with pairwise similarity above 0.82. TCRdb passed the public sequencing reads through fastp at Q25 and MiXCR, retaining productive beta sequences. All rows with the same CDR3 protein become a single entry with the most common DNA and genes. The V and J calls, along with clone size, are taken from TCRdb and not from the paper's own processing. The sample table contains around 2,000 distinct CDR3 sequences; only one count was recorded for more than 2.5% of them. Around 12% of the sample belongs to the ten largest clones.

The CDR3, cysteine through phenylalanine, is 14 amino acids long. Only the CDR3 DNA is retained, 42 bases long and in frame from the first base. V is reduced by 1 base and J by 5 bases, leaving a spacing of 9 bases between them. CDR1 is given as MNHEY and CDR2 as SVGEGT, both from the germline V gene. Study-wide findings and limitations: The tumor nonsynonymous mutation count correlated with the number of expanded intratumoral alpha and beta TCRs. TCR-seq was estimated to cover only about 7% of tumor T cells for alpha chains and around 13% for beta chains. Confirming at a functional level the hypothesis that regional TCRs recognize regional mutations was considered to require additional single-cell paired TCR alpha and beta sequencing. The count of ubiquitous expanded TCRs correlated with the count of ubiquitous nonsynonymous mutations, and the count of regional expanded TCRs correlated with the count of regional nonsynonymous mutations.

This clonotype is characterized as medium-sized (0.01 to 0.1%). Its antigen remains undetermined. Per-base quality was not reported, and no clone a single base away is much larger than it. The sample's time point label is to be understood as: sample taken at primary tumor resection. Samples were obtained from 72 patients with early-stage, untreated non-small cell lung cancer from the lung TRACERx cohort. TCR sequencing used whole RNA extracted from tumor and nontumor lung tissue, or from cryopreserved PBMC samples, without cell sorting. Patients were selected for TCR sequencing only if sufficient RNA was available from at least two tumor regions. Before being selected, tumor and adjacent nontumor lung specimens were reviewed by a lung pathologist.

This chain joins TRBV6-2 or TRBV6-3 to TRBJ1-5; the D gene lacks a confident call. The sequenced sample was lung tumor tissue, obtained at surgery. The receptor was derived from a female donor with early-stage non-small cell lung cancer. The nucleotide sequence is TGTGCCAGCAGTTACTTCGGGCGCGATCAGCCCCAGCATTTT. This sequence encodes CASSYFGRDQPQHF.